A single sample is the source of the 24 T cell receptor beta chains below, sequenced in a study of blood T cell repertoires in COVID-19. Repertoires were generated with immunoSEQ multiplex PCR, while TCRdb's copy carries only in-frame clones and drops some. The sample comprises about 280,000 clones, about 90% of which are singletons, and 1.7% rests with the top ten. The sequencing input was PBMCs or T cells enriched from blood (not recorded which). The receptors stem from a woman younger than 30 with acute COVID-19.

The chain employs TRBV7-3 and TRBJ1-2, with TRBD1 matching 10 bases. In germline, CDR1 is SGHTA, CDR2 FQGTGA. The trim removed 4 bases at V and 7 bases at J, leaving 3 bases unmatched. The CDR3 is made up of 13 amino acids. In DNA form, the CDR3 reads TGTGCCAGCAGCTCGAGGACAGGGGGTGGCTACACCTTC. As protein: CASSSRTGGGYTF.

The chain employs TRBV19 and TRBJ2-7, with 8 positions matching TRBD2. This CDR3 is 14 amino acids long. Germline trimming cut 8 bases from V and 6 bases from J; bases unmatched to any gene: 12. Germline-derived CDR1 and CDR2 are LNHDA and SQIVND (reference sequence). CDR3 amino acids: CASRGAGGRGEQYF. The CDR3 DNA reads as TGTGCCAGTCGGGGGGCGGGAGGACGGGGCGAGCAGTACTTC.

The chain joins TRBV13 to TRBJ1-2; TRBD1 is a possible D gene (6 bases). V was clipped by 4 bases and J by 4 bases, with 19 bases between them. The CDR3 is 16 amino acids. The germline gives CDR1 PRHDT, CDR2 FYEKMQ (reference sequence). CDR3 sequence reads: CASSSSPHGQIYGYTF. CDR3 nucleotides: TGTGCCAGCAGCTCTAGCCCCCACGGACAGATCTATGGCTACACCTTC.

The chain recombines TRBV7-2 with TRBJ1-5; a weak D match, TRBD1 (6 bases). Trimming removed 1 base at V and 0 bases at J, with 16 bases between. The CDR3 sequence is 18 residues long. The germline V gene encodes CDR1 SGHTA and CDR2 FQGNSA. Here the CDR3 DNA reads TGTGCCAGCAGCTTAGAGACAGGCCCCTGGTATAGCAATCAGCCCCAGCATTTT. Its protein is CASSLETGPWYSNQPQHF.

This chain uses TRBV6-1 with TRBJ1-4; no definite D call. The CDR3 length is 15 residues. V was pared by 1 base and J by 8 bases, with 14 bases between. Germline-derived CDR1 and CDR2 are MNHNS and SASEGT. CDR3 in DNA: TGTGCCAGCAGTGAAGTAAAGACAAGAGGGGAAAAACTGTTTTTT. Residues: CASSEVKTRGEKLFF.

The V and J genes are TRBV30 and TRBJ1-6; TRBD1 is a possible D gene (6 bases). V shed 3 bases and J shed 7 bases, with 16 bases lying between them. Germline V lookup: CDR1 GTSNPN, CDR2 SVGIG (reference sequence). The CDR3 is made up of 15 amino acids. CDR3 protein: CAWSPGHFFNSPLHF. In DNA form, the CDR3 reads TGTGCCTGGAGCCCGGGACATTTCTTCAATTCACCCCTCCACTTT. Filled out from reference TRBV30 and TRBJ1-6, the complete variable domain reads SQTIHQWPATLVQPVGSPLSLECTVEGTSNPNLYWYRQAAGRGLQLLFYSVGIGQISSEVPQNLSASRPQDRQFILSSKKLLLSDSGFYLCAWSPGHFFNSPLHFGNGTRLTVT.

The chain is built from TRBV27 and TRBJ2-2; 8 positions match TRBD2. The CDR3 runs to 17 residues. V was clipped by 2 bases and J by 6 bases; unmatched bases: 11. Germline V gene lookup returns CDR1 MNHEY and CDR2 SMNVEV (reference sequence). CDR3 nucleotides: TGTGCCAGCAGTTTAAGGCTAGCGGGTGCATTTGCCGGGGAGCTGTTTTTT. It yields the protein CASSLRLAGAFAGELFF.

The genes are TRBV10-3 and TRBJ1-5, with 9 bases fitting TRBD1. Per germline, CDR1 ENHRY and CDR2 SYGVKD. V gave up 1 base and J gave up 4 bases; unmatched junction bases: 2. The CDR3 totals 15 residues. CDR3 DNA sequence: TGTGCCATCAGTGAGTACGGGACAGGGAATCAGCCCCAGCATTTT. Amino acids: CAISEYGTGNQPQHF.

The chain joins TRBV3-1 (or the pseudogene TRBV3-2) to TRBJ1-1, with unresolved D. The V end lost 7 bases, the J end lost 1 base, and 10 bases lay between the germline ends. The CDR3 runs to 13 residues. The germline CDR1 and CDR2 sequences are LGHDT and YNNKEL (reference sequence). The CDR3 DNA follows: TGTGCCAGCATAGGAAACAGGAACACTGAAGCTTTCTTT. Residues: CASIGNRNTEAFF.

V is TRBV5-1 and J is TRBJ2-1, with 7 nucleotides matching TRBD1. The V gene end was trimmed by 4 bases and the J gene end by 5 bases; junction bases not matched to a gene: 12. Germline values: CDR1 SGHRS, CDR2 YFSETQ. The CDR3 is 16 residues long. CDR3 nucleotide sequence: TGCGCCAGCAGCGAACAACAGGGGCTTGTCAACAATGAGCAGTTCTTC. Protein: CASSEQQGLVNNEQFF. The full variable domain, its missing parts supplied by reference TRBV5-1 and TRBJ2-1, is KAGVTQTPRYLIKTRGQQVTLSCSPISGHRSVSWYQQTPGQGLQFLFEYFSETQRNKGNFPGRFSGRQFSNSRSEMNVSTLELGDSALYLCASSEQQGLVNNEQFFGPGTRLTVL.

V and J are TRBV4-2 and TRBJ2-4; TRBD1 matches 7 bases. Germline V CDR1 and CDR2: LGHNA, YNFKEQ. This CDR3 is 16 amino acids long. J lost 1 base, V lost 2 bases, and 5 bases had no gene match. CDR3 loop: CASSQSIQGAKNIQYF. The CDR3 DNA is TGTGCCAGCAGCCAAAGTATACAGGGGGCCAAAAACATTCAGTACTTC.

The CDR3 here is CASSLGQFTEAFF. CDR3 nucleotides: TGTGCCAGCAGTTTAGGGCAGTTCACTGAAGCTTTCTTT. V gene TRBV28 combines with J gene TRBJ1-1; no definite D call. Trimming removed 2 bases from V and 4 bases from J, with 8 bases in between. Germline V lookup: CDR1 MDHEN, CDR2 SYDVKM. This CDR3 has 13 amino acids. Filled out from reference TRBV28 and TRBJ1-1, the complete variable domain reads DVKVTQSSRYLVKRTGEKVFLECVQDMDHENMFWYRQDPGLGLRLIYFSYDVKMKEKGDIPEGYSVSREKKERFSLILESASTNQTSMYLCASSLGQFTEAFFGQGTRLTVV.

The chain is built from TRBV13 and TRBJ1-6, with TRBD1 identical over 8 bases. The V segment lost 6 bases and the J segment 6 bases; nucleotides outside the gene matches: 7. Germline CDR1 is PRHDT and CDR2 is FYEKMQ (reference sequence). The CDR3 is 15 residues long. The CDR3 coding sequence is TGTGCCAGCAGATACTCACAGGGGGGTAATTCACCCCTCCACTTT. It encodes CASRYSQGGNSPLHF.

CDR3 nucleotides: TGTGCCAGCTCGGGACTAGCCGCCTATACGCAGTATTTT. This codes for CASSGLAAYTQYF. This rearrangement joins TRBV19 to TRBJ2-3; 9 positions agree with TRBD2. CDR3 length: 13 amino acids. Germline loops: CDR1 LNHDA, CDR2 SQIVND (reference sequence). V trimming: 9 bases; J trimming: 7 bases; junction bases outside the gene matches: 8.

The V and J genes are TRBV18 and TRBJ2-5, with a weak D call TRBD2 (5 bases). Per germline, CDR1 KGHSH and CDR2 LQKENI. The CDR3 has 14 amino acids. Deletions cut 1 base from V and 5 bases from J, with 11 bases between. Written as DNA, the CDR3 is TGTGCCAGCTCACCACTAGCTAGCCGCGAGACCCAGTACTTC. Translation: CASSPLASRETQYF.

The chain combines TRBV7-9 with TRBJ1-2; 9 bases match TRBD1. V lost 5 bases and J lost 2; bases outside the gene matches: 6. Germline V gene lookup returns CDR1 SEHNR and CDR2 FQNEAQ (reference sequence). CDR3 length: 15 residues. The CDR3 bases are TGTGCCAGCAGCCACTGGACAGGGGAGAACTATGGCTACACCTTC. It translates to CASSHWTGENYGYTF.

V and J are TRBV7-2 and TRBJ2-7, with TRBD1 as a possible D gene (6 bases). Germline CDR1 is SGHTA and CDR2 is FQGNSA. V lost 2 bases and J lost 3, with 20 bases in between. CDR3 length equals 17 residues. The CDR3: CASSLMVAVTGYYEQYF. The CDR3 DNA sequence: TGTGCCAGCAGCTTAATGGTGGCGGTGACAGGCTACTACGAGCAGTACTTC.

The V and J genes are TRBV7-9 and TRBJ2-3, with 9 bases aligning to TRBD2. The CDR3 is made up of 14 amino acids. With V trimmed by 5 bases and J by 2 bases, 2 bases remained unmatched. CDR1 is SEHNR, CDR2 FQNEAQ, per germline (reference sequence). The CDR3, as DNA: TGTGCCAGCAGCCCGGGACTAGCCACAGATACGCAGTATTTT. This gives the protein CASSPGLATDTQYF.

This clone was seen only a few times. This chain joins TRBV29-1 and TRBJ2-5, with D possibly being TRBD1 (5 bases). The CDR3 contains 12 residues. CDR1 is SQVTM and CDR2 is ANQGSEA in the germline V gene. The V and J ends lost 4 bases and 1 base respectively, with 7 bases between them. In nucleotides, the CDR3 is TGCAGCGTTGCTAGGGGCCAAGAGACCCAGTACTTC. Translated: CSVARGQETQYF.

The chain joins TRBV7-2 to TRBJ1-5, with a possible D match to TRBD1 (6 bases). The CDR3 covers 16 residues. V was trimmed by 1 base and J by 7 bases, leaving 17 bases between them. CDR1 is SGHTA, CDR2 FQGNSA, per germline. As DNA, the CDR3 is TGTGCCAGCAGCTTAGTGTCACAGGGTAGTCGACAGCCCCAGCATTTT. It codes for CASSLVSQGSRQPQHF.

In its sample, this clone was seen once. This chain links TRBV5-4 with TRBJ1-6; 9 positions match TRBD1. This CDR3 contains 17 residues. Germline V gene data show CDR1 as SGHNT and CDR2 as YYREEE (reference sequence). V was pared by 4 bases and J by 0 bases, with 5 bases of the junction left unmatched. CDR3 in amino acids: CASSHGTGSSYNSPLHF. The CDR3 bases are TGTGCCAGCAGCCACGGGACAGGGAGCTCCTATAATTCACCCCTCCACTTT.

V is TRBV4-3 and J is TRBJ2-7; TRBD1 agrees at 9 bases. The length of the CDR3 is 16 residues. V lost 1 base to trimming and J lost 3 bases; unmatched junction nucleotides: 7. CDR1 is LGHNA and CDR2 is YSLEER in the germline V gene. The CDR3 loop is CASSQVPGQGNYEQYF. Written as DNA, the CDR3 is TGCGCCAGCAGCCAAGTTCCGGGACAGGGTAACTACGAGCAGTACTTC.

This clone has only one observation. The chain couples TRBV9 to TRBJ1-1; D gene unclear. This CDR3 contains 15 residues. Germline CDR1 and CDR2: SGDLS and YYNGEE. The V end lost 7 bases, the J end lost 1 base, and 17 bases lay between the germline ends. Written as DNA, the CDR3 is TGTGCCAGCGCCCGGGGAGAATGGGGGAACACTGAAGCTTTCTTT. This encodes CASARGEWGNTEAFF.

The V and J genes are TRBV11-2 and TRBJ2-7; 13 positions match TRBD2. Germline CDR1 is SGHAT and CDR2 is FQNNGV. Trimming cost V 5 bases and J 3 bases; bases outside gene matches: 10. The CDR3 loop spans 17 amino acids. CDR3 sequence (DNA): TGTGCCAGCAGCCGTGAAAGACTAGCGGGAGGTCTCTACGAGCAGTACTTC. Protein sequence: CASSRERLAGGLYEQYF.